This T cell receptor (beta chain) was sequenced for a study of CD8 T cells in ankylosing spondylitis. TCRdb reprocessed the 5' RACE reads via MiXCR and lists one record per CDR3 protein. The sample holds 130,000 or so distinct CDR3 sequences, roughly 6.6% seen once. This clonotype showed up many times. The sample taken for sequencing was blood, either unsorted or a sorted T cell fraction (not recorded which). This TCR was sampled from a male donor with ankylosing spondylitis or in good health (not recorded which).

CDR3 in amino acids: CASSAHRGDYGYTF. The CDR3 DNA is TGTGCCAGCAGTGCCCACAGGGGCGACTATGGCTACACCTTC. The chain has TRBV6-1 and TRBJ1-2; 7 bases align to TRBD1. Trimming cost V 4 bases and J 3 bases; bases outside gene matches: 5. The CDR3 is made up of 14 amino acids. In germline, CDR1 is MNHNS, CDR2 SASEGT.